One sample yielded the 25 T cell receptor beta chains listed below, sequenced in a study of blood T cell repertoires in COVID-19. Produced via immunoSEQ multiplex PCR; TCRdb's table is partial and in-frame only. The sample holds some 340,000 clones, around 87% seen once. Sequenced input: PBMCs or T cells enriched from blood (not recorded which). Receptors originate from a woman younger than 45 who had recovered from COVID-19.

This clone occurred a few times. The chain employs TRBV7-9 and TRBJ1-2, with 8 bases aligning to TRBD1. Germline-derived CDR1 and CDR2 are SEHNR and FQNEAQ (reference sequence). The V gene end was trimmed by 4 bases and the J gene end by 7 bases; junction bases not matched to a gene: 8. There are 14 residues in the CDR3. CDR3 in DNA: TGTGCCAGCAGCTCCACAGACAGGGGAGGTGGCTACACCTTC. It translates to CASSSTDRGGGYTF.

The J gene is TRBJ2-3, the V gene TRBV24-1, with 14 positions matching TRBD2. There are 17 residues in the CDR3. Germline CDR1 reads KGHDR; CDR2 reads SFDVKD. With 4 bases clipped from V and 4 bases from J, the junction kept 6 bases outside the gene matches. CDR3 protein: CATSDPGTSGGSDTQYF. The CDR3 nucleotides are TGTGCCACCAGTGACCCCGGGACTAGCGGGGGCTCAGATACGCAGTATTTT.

The V and J genes are TRBV19 and TRBJ2-7; 7 bases agree with TRBD1. The germline V gene has CDR1 LNHDA and CDR2 SQIVND (reference sequence). This CDR3 comprises 12 residues. With V trimmed by 8 bases and J by 5 bases, 6 bases remained unmatched. The CDR3 coding sequence is TGTGCCAGTGGACAGGTGATGCACGAGCAGTACTTC. As protein: CASGQVMHEQYF.

The J gene is TRBJ1-2, the V gene TRBV15; D possibly corresponds to TRBD1 (5 bases). Trimming left V 6 bases short and J 0 bases short, with 8 bases between. This CDR3 is 13 amino acids long. The V gene's germline CDR1 is LNHNV and CDR2 YYDKDF (reference sequence). The CDR3 protein is CATRDTTNYGYTF. As DNA, the CDR3 is TGTGCCACCAGGGACACAACTAACTATGGCTACACCTTC.

This chain uses TRBV30 with TRBJ1-5; 8 bases align to TRBD1. Germline loops: CDR1 GTSNPN, CDR2 SVGIG (reference sequence). Trimming removed 1 base from V and 7 bases from J; junction bases left unmatched: 6. This CDR3 has 14 residues. CDR3: CAWSGGQGRQPQHF. The CDR3 DNA is TGTGCCTGGAGTGGAGGACAGGGACGGCAGCCCCAGCATTTT.

The gene calls are TRBV4-3 and TRBJ2-7, with D possibly TRBD2 on 5 matching bases. Germline CDR1 LGHNA, CDR2 YSLEER. The length of the CDR3 is 15 residues. V was clipped by 0 bases and J by 4 bases, with 13 bases between them. For the CDR3, the DNA is TGCGCCAGCAGCCAAGACTCCACGGGATCGTACGAGCAGTACTTC. It encodes CASSQDSTGSYEQYF.

This clone came up once. The chain combines TRBV19 with TRBJ2-2; 8 bases align to TRBD1. Unmatched junction bases numbered 2, after V lost 7 bases and J lost 1 base. The CDR3 covers 14 residues. CDR1 is LNHDA and CDR2 is SQIVND in the germline V gene (reference sequence). CDR3 nucleotide sequence: TGTGCCAGTACTGGGACAGGGAACACCGGGGAGCTGTTTTTT. Its translation: CASTGTGNTGELFF. The full variable domain, with the rest looked up from reference TRBV19 and TRBJ2-2, is DGGITQSPKYLFRKEGQNVTLSCEQNLNHDAMYWYRQDPGQGLRLIYYSQIVNDFQKGDIAEGYSVSREKKESFPLTVTSAQKNPTAFYLCASTGTGNTGELFFGEGSRLTVL.

The chain combines TRBV12-5 with TRBJ2-5; TRBD1 aligns across 8 bases. The germline gives CDR1 LGHNT, CDR2 FRNRAP. This CDR3 has 13 amino acids. Trimming at V came to 1 base and at J to 7 bases, leaving 2 bases not matched to a gene. CDR3: CASGLADRGTQYF. For the CDR3, the DNA is TGTGCTAGTGGTTTGGCCGACAGGGGGACCCAGTACTTC.

This chain uses TRBV13 with TRBJ1-1; D unclear. The ends were cut back, 7 bases at V and 1 base at J, with 10 bases in the middle. The CDR3 consists of 13 residues. The V gene's germline CDR1 is PRHDT and CDR2 FYEKMQ (reference sequence). The CDR3 reads CASTAGTNTEAFF. The CDR3 DNA sequence: TGTGCCAGCACCGCGGGAACGAACACTGAAGCTTTCTTT. Full variable domain (remainder filled in from reference TRBV13 and TRBJ1-1): AAGVIQSPRHLIKEKRETATLKCYPIPRHDTVYWYQQGPGQDPQFLISFYEKMQSDKGSIPDRFSAQQFSDYHSELNMSSLELGDSALYFCASTAGTNTEAFFGQGTRLTVV.

The V call is TRBV5-1, the J call TRBJ1-5; TRBD1 aligns across 9 bases. V lost 6 bases and J lost 7; bases outside the gene matches: 11. The CDR3 is 15 amino acids. In germline, CDR1 is SGHRS, CDR2 YFSETQ. The CDR3 DNA is TGCGCCAGCACCGAGGGGGACAGGGCGAACCAGCCCCAGCATTTT. Translating gives CASTEGDRANQPQHF.

The gene calls are TRBV11-2 and TRBJ2-1; weak D call: TRBD1 (6 bases). Per germline, CDR1 SGHAT and CDR2 FQNNGV. The length of the CDR3 is 19 residues. Trimming left V 5 bases short and J 4 bases short, with 27 bases between. The CDR3 is CASSPFGWSPDRPYNEQFF. CDR3 DNA: TGTGCCAGCAGCCCCTTTGGCTGGAGCCCAGACAGGCCTTACAATGAGCAGTTCTTC.

The chain carries TRBV5-6 and TRBJ1-2; 11 bases agree with TRBD1. The CDR3 length is 15 residues. CDR1 SGHDT and CDR2 YYEEEE come from the germline V gene. V was clipped by 3 bases and J by 4 bases; unmatched bases: 5. This CDR3 is CASSWGGQGAYGYTF. The DNA of the CDR3 is TGTGCCAGCAGCTGGGGCGGACAGGGGGCCTATGGCTACACCTTC.

In DNA, the CDR3 is TGCGCCAGCAGCTTGGGCGTAGGAGTCAGCTATGGCTACACCTTC. It codes for CASSLGVGVSYGYTF. The chain couples TRBV5-1 to TRBJ1-2; D gene ambiguous. V was pared by 0 bases and J by 4 bases, with 13 bases between. CDR3 length: 15 residues. The germline CDR1 and CDR2 sequences are SGHRS and YFSETQ.

The chain recombines TRBV18 with TRBJ2-1; the D gene is possibly TRBD2 (6 bases). Trimming pared 3 bases from V and 0 bases from J, leaving 12 bases between. Germline CDR1 and CDR2: KGHSH and LQKENI. The CDR3 sequence is 16 residues long. The CDR3 is CASSPLAGSSYNEQFF. DNA for the CDR3: TGTGCCAGCTCACCTCTCGCGGGGAGCTCCTACAATGAGCAGTTCTTC.

The rearrangement joins TRBV7-6 to TRBJ2-1; 9 bases are shared with TRBD1. CDR3 size: 19 residues. The V gene's germline CDR1 is SGHVS and CDR2 FNYEAQ. J was trimmed by 4 bases and V by 5 bases; bases with no gene match: 18. In DNA, the CDR3 is TGTGCCAGCAGCCCAATGGGACAGGGAGGCGGAAAGTCATACAATGAGCAGTTCTTC. Residues: CASSPMGQGGGKSYNEQFF.

The V and J genes are TRBV2 and TRBJ2-7, with a tentative D call TRBD2 (6 bases). V lost 4 bases and J lost 4, with 8 bases in between. Germline CDR1 is SNHLY and CDR2 is FYNNEI. The CDR3 loop spans 12 amino acids. CDR3 residues: CASSAGVYEQYF. The CDR3, as DNA: TGTGCCAGCAGTGCGGGGGTTTACGAGCAGTACTTC.

The rearrangement joins TRBV7-6 to TRBJ2-1; TRBD2 agrees at 8 bases. With V trimmed by 4 bases and J by 1 base, 9 bases remained unmatched. This CDR3 is 17 amino acids long. CDR1 and CDR2 (germline): SGHVS, FNYEAQ. The CDR3 spells CASSSPRGGTSYNEQFF. The CDR3, as DNA: TGTGCCAGCAGCTCTCCCCGGGGGGGTACGTCCTACAATGAGCAGTTCTTC.

V usage is TRBV18 and J usage is TRBJ1-5; 10 bases map to TRBD1. Germline V gene lookup returns CDR1 KGHSH and CDR2 LQKENI. The CDR3 totals 15 residues. Unmatched junction bases numbered 4, after V lost 2 bases and J lost 6 bases. In nucleotides, the CDR3 is TGTGCCAGCTCACCAGGGACAGGGGCGCGTCAGCCCCAGCATTTT. Translated, it gives CASSPGTGARQPQHF.

This clone was recorded once. The chain employs TRBV19 and TRBJ1-1; a possible D gene is TRBD1 (6 bases). Germline loops: CDR1 LNHDA, CDR2 SQIVND (reference sequence). The CDR3 extends over 15 amino acids. Trimming pared 5 bases from V and 3 bases from J, leaving 16 bases between. The CDR3 reads CASSVGGGLDTEAFF. The CDR3 DNA sequence: TGTGCCAGTAGTGTCGGGGGGGGGCTCGACACTGAAGCTTTCTTT. The variable domain in full, with the rest retrieved from reference TRBV19 and TRBJ1-1, is DGGITQSPKYLFRKEGQNVTLSCEQNLNHDAMYWYRQDPGQGLRLIYYSQIVNDFQKGDIAEGYSVSREKKESFPLTVTSAQKNPTAFYLCASSVGGGLDTEAFFGQGTRLTVV.

J is TRBJ1-2 and V is TRBV7-2; D is uncertain. The CDR3 consists of 15 residues. V shed 2 bases and J shed 0 bases, with 10 bases lying between them. Germline V gene sequence: CDR1 SGHTA, CDR2 FQGNSA. For the CDR3, the DNA is TGTGCCAGCAGCTTAACGGGGTTTGCTAACTATGGCTACACCTTC. It is translated as CASSLTGFANYGYTF.

The chain is built from TRBV7-8 and TRBJ2-5; TRBD2 aligns across 11 bases. Germline CDR1 reads SGHVS; CDR2 reads FQNEAQ. There are 17 residues in the CDR3. The V gene end was trimmed by 2 bases and the J gene end by 6 bases; junction bases not matched to a gene: 11. The CDR3 nucleotides are TGTGCCAGCAGCTTATTCCTAGCGGGGGGCCCAATCCAGACCCAGTACTTC. Amino acids: CASSLFLAGGPIQTQYF.

The chain has TRBV20-1 and TRBJ1-2, with TRBD1 matching over 10 bases. Per germline, CDR1 DFQATT and CDR2 SNEGSKA (reference sequence). The CDR3 is 15 amino acids. Trimming took 3 bases from V and 7 from J; bases not matched to a gene: 11. The DNA of the CDR3 is TGCAGTGCTAGTCGCTCCCGGGGGACAGGGGTTGGCTACACCTTC. It is translated as CSASRSRGTGVGYTF.

The V gene is TRBV3-1 (or the pseudogene TRBV3-2), the J gene TRBJ2-7; the D gene is possibly TRBD2 (5 bases). V dropped 2 bases and J dropped 4 bases, with 33 bases sitting between them. This CDR3 is 21 amino acids long. Germline V gene sequence: CDR1 LGHDT, CDR2 YNNKEL (reference sequence). The CDR3 loop is CASSQLTPGRRTGKWPYEQYF. In DNA, the CDR3 is TGTGCCAGCAGCCAACTGACCCCTGGCAGGCGGACCGGGAAGTGGCCTTACGAGCAGTACTTC.

This clone was picked up one time. The J gene is TRBJ1-3, the V gene TRBV28, with 7 positions matching TRBD1. Germline CDR1 reads MDHEN; CDR2 reads SYDVKM. With V trimmed by 6 bases and J by 4 bases, 12 bases remained unmatched. The CDR3 has 16 residues. In DNA, the CDR3 is TGTGCCAGCAGCTCTGGAGTTACAGGGGACGGAAACACCATATATTTT. The encoded protein is CASSSGVTGDGNTIYF.

The chain has TRBV28 and TRBJ1-5, with D hard to call. Germline loops: CDR1 MDHEN, CDR2 SYDVKM. With 7 bases removed from V and 8 bases from J, the gap between germline ends came to 12 bases. This CDR3 has 12 residues. In DNA form, the CDR3 reads TGTGCCAGCACCATAAGGAGGGAGCCCCAGCATTTT. Its protein product is CASTIRREPQHF.